Shown below are 10 T cell receptor beta chains from a single sample sequenced in a study of shared clonotypes between healthy human individuals. Data came from immunoSEQ multiplex PCR; TCRdb stores just in-frame clones and leaves some out. In the table there are some 470,000 clones, around 80% of which are singletons. The material sequenced was PBMCs. The receptors stem from a woman in her 40s in good health. Some clones in this sample may be carry-over from other donors' samples.

The sample holds many counts of this clone. The rearrangement joins TRBV7-2 to TRBJ1-1; D is perhaps TRBD1 (6 bases). V lost 0 bases and J lost 10, with 15 bases in between. Looked up from germline, CDR1 is SGHTA and CDR2 is FQGNSA. This CDR3 has 14 residues. The CDR3 nucleotides are TGTGCCAGCAGCTTAGCGGGGGACACCAAAGGAGCTTTCTTT. Residues: CASSLAGDTKGAFF.

This clone showed up just a few times. This chain joins TRBV27 and TRBJ2-7, with D maybe TRBD2 (7 bases). Germline lookup yields CDR1 MNHEY and CDR2 SMNVEV (reference sequence). The CDR3 has 14 residues. Trimming removed 4 bases from V and 1 base from J, with 11 bases in between. CDR3 nucleotides: TGTGCCAGCAGTTCGGGGGGCGCATCCTACGAGCAGTACTTC. It specifies CASSSGGASYEQYF.

The sample holds a few counts of this clone. The chain employs TRBV19 and TRBJ2-2, with TRBD2 matching over 9 bases. The germline V gene has CDR1 LNHDA and CDR2 SQIVND (reference sequence). The CDR3 spans 19 residues. The junction had 8 bases not matched to a gene; V was cut back by 0 bases and J by 0 bases. CDR3 DNA sequence: TGTGCCAGTAGTATAGAGCGGCCTAGCGGGACAACGAACACCGGGGAGCTGTTTTTT. It yields the protein CASSIERPSGTTNTGELFF.

The chain couples TRBV7-8 to TRBJ2-1; the match to TRBD1 covers 7 bases. Germline assignment: CDR1 SGHVS and CDR2 FQNEAQ. The CDR3 loop spans 14 amino acids. V shed 5 bases and J 7 bases; nucleotides not matched to a gene: 8. CDR3 sequence reads: CASSPSDRMNEQFF. Written as DNA, the CDR3 is TGTGCCAGCAGCCCATCGGACAGGATGAATGAGCAGTTCTTC.

The chain is built from TRBV6-1 and TRBJ1-1, with 7 positions matching TRBD1. The CDR3 contains 16 residues. V shed 4 bases and J 1 base; nucleotides not matched to a gene: 9. CDR1 is MNHNS and CDR2 is SASEGT in the germline V gene. CDR3 in DNA: TGTGCCAGCAGTGGGGACCCCAGGACAGGGAACACTGAAGCTTTCTTT. Encoded protein: CASSGDPRTGNTEAFF.

This rearrangement joins TRBV27 to TRBJ2-1; D gene ambiguous. Germline-derived CDR1 and CDR2 are MNHEY and SMNVEV (reference sequence). Between the trimmed V and J ends, which lost 0 bases and 7 bases, there was a span of 10 bases. CDR3 length equals 14 residues. For the CDR3, the DNA is TGTGCCAGCAGTTTATCAGCCGCCGGAAATGAGCAGTTCTTC. Protein sequence: CASSLSAAGNEQFF.

This clone was picked up one time. The CDR3 nucleotides are TGTGCCAGCCGCTTAGGGACAGGGGTCGACGATGAGCAGTTCTTC. Amino acids: CASRLGTGVDDEQFF. This rearrangement joins TRBV6-6 to TRBJ2-1; 10 nucleotides align to TRBD1. Germline-derived CDR1 and CDR2 are MNHNY and SVGAGI (reference sequence). CDR3 size: 15 residues. V lost 8 bases to trimming and J lost 8 bases; unmatched junction nucleotides: 12.

The chain couples TRBV29-1 to TRBJ2-5, with TRBD2 matching 9 bases. The ends lost 4 bases at V and 5 bases at J; junction bases unmatched: 8. The CDR3 is 14 amino acids. In germline, CDR1 is SQVTM, CDR2 ANQGSEA. DNA of the CDR3: TGCAGCGTTGGTACCGGGACTAGCTTGGAGACCCAGTACTTC. It encodes CSVGTGTSLETQYF.

This clone has only a few counts. The chain couples TRBV7-2 to TRBJ2-7; D perhaps matches TRBD2 (5 bases). The length of the CDR3 is 13 residues. Germline V gene lookup returns CDR1 SGHTA and CDR2 FQGNSA. With 5 bases removed from V and 2 bases from J, the gap between germline ends came to 10 bases. The DNA for the CDR3 is TGTGCCAGCAGCGTGACTACAGCCTACGAGCAGTACTTC. Residues: CASSVTTAYEQYF. Complete variable domain (other parts from reference TRBV7-2 and TRBJ2-7): GAGVSQSPSNKVTEKGKDVELRCDPISGHTALYWYRQSLGQGLEFLIYFQGNSAPDKSGLPSDRFSAERTGGSVSTLTIQRTQQEDSAVYLCASSVTTAYEQYFGPGTRLTVT.

About this clone: This likely reflects a read error, since a far larger clone is one base away. The identical CDR3 is also encoded by other nucleotide sequences in the sample. The gene calls are TRBV5-6 and TRBJ2-2; maybe TRBD2 (5 bases). The CDR3 length is 16 residues. Germline lookup yields CDR1 SGHDT and CDR2 YYEEEE. CDR3 nucleotide sequence: TGTGCCAGCAGCTTGCAGGCAGGTAATAGGTCCGGGGAGCTGTTCTTT. This codes for CASSLQAGNRSGELFF.